Listed below are T cell receptor beta chains from one sample, sequenced in a study of blood T cell repertoires in COVID-19. The assay was immunoSEQ multiplex PCR, and TCRdb's table has in-frame clones only and misses some. The sample records about 350,000 clones, roughly 87% being singletons. The specimen was PBMCs or T cells enriched from blood (not recorded which). These receptors all come from a woman aged 25 to 39 who had recovered from COVID-19. CDR3s include the opening cysteine and the closing phenylalanine or tryptophan. The order of the fields is J gene, D gene, V gene, clone size, CDR3 DNA, CDR3 protein. A D gene is named only where the DNA matches it firmly. Rows give clone size only sometimes, using once, few, many, or a class for an expanded clone.

TRBJ1-1	TRBD1	TRBV28	.	TGTGCCAGCAGCCCTTTTACAGGGGGTCTCATGAACACTGAAGCTTTCTTT	CASSPFTGGLMNTEAFF
TRBJ1-1	.	TRBV7-9	few	TGTGCCAGCATCCTTCAGGGAGGCACTGAAGCTTTCTTT	CASILQGGTEAFF
TRBJ1-6	TRBD1	TRBV10-2	once	TGCGCCAGCAGTGAGTCGGGCAGGGGGTCCTATAATTCACCCCTCCACTTT	CASSESGRGSYNSPLHF
TRBJ2-2	TRBD1	TRBV15	.	TGTGCCACCAGCAGAGACGGGACAGAGAACACCGGGGAGCTGTTTTTT	CATSRDGTENTGELFF
TRBJ2-1	TRBD2	TRBV5-4	.	TGTGCCAGCAGCTTGGGACGGGCCGGGACTAGCGGGGATGAGCAGTTCTTC	CASSLGRAGTSGDEQFF
TRBJ1-5	.	TRBV28	.	TGTGCCAGCAGTTTAACCCACAGAGATCAGCCCCAGCATTTT	CASSLTHRDQPQHF
TRBJ2-1	TRBD2	TRBV5-1	.	TGCGCCAGCAGCCAGACTAGCGGGAGCCAGAATGAGCAGTTCTTC	CASSQTSGSQNEQFF
TRBJ2-1	TRBD2	TRBV28	once	TGTGCCAGCAGTGGAGCGGGAGGGCCCTCCTACAATGAGCAGTTCTTC	CASSGAGGPSYNEQFF
TRBJ1-6	.	TRBV30	.	TGTGCCTGGAGTGGTAGTTCTTCCCTCCACTTT	CAWSGSSSLHF
TRBJ1-1	TRBD1	TRBV7-9	many	TGTGCCAGCAGCTATACAGGGGGCACTGAAGCTTTCTTT	CASSYTGGTEAFF
TRBJ2-5	.	TRBV12-3/TRBV12-4	.	TGTGCCGTCAAGGTGGGCGACGTGGAGACCCAGTACTTC	CAVKVGDVETQYF
TRBJ1-2	.	TRBV3-1/TRBV3-2	.	TGTGCCAGCAGCCAGAATCAGGGGTCGGGTGGCTACACCTTC	CASSQNQGSGGYTF
TRBJ2-5	.	TRBV5-1	.	TGCGCCAGCAGCTTGGATAGGGAGTCCGAGACCCAGTACTTC	CASSLDRESETQYF
TRBJ1-1	TRBD1	TRBV7-8	once	TGTGCCAGCAGCTTATTCCTTTCAGGGGGCGCCCGGAACACTGAAGCTTTCTTT	CASSLFLSGGARNTEAFF
TRBJ2-1	TRBD1	TRBV27	.	TGTGCCAGCAGTACCCGACAGGGGTACAATGAGCAGTTCTTC	CASSTRQGYNEQFF
TRBJ2-7	.	TRBV11-2	.	TGTGCCAGCAGCTTAGAACGGGGGGCTCCTTACGAGCAGTACTTC	CASSLERGAPYEQYF
TRBJ1-2	TRBD1	TRBV19	.	TGTGCCAGTAGTATAACCGGACAGGGTTGGGACTATGGCTACACCTTC	CASSITGQGWDYGYTF
TRBJ1-2	TRBD1	TRBV18	.	TGTGCCAGCTCACCACCCTGGGACAGCAACTATGGCTACACCTTC	CASSPPWDSNYGYTF
TRBJ2-3	.	TRBV7-3	.	TGTGCCAGCAGCTTAGTCGGACAAAGCACAGATACGCAGTATTTT	CASSLVGQSTDTQYF
TRBJ2-2	TRBD2	TRBV9	.	TGTGCCAGCCAAGGGCTAGCGGGAGGCACCGGGGAGCTGTTTTTT	CASQGLAGGTGELFF
TRBJ2-7	.	TRBV11-2	.	TGTGCCAGCAGCTTAGAAAGGGGGGGCGAGCAGTACTTC	CASSLERGGEQYF
TRBJ2-5	TRBD2	TRBV12-5	.	TGTGCTAGTGGTTTGTCCAACCGACTAGCGGGGCGCCAAGAGACCCAGTACTTC	CASGLSNRLAGRQETQYF
TRBJ2-1	.	TRBV6-5	.	TGTGCCAGCAGTTACTCCCATAGTACTACCTACAATGAGCAGTTCTTC	CASSYSHSTTYNEQFF
TRBJ2-7	TRBD2	TRBV29-1	.	TGCAGCGTTGTGGGGGAGGGTGGCTACGAGCAGTACTTC	CSVVGEGGYEQYF
TRBJ1-3	.	TRBV11-2	.	TGTGCCAGCAGCCCCTCAGCGACCATATATTTT	CASSPSATIYF
TRBJ2-1	.	TRBV27	.	TGTGCCAGCAGGGGGGGGCACAATGAGCAGTTCTTC	CASRGGHNEQFF
TRBJ2-1	.	TRBV7-8	.	TGTGCCAGCAGCTTGAGTTCGAGCTCCTACAATGAGCAGTTCTTC	CASSLSSSSYNEQFF
TRBJ1-6	.	TRBV20-1	.	TGCAGTGCTAGTGGCGGGGGACAAAAGGATTCACCCCTCCACTTT	CSASGGGQKDSPLHF
TRBJ1-1	.	TRBV6-5	.	TGTGCCAGCAGTCCGCATGGGGAGGATGGCACTGAAGCTTTCTTT	CASSPHGEDGTEAFF
TRBJ1-1	.	TRBV11-2	few	TGTGCCAGCAGCTCCTACAGGACAGCTCACACTGAAGCTTTCTTT	CASSSYRTAHTEAFF
TRBJ2-1	.	TRBV10-3	.	TGTGCCATCAGTGACACCCGGGATAGGCAGTTCTTC	CAISDTRDRQFF
TRBJ1-1	.	TRBV27	.	TGTGCCAGCAGCGTACTGAGCGGGAACACTGAAGCTTTCTTT	CASSVLSGNTEAFF
TRBJ2-3	TRBD2	TRBV28	.	TGTGCCAGCAGTCCCGGGACTAGCGGGACAGATACGCAGTATTTT	CASSPGTSGTDTQYF
TRBJ2-7	.	TRBV28	once	TGTGCCAGCAGTTTGGCAGGCCCAATCTACGAGCAGTACTTC	CASSLAGPIYEQYF
TRBJ2-5	TRBD2	TRBV7-2	.	TGTGCCAGCAGCCAAGCGGGGGGAGAATTTGCGACCCAGTACTTC	CASSQAGGEFATQYF
TRBJ1-5	TRBD1	TRBV3-1/TRBV3-2	.	TGTGCCAGCAGCCACACGCTGACAGGGGCGCTGGGCAATCAGCCCCAGCATTTT	CASSHTLTGALGNQPQHF
TRBJ2-7	TRBD1	TRBV6-5	once	TGTGCCAGCAGTTACAATGGCAGGGGGCCTAACTACGAGCAGTACTTC	CASSYNGRGPNYEQYF
TRBJ2-7	.	TRBV12-3/TRBV12-4	few	TGTGCCAGCAGTTTTAGCTACGAGCAGTACTTC	CASSFSYEQYF